The sequence of this TCR beta chain was determined in a study of blood T cells in healthy people across ages. Overall study: Template switching picked up about one barcoded beta molecule for each two T cells. General study points: Estimated diversity, derived from one million T cells, was regarded as an underestimate.

A remark on this clonotype: Its antigen is undetermined.

The CDR3 runs 17 residues. CDR1 is SGHRS and CDR2 is YFSETQ in the germline V gene. V was pared by 0 bases and J by 7 bases, with 15 bases of the junction left unmatched. A sample-barcoded 5' primer and a J-beta primer mix were used in a second PCR of roughly 7 to 12 cycles. Each cDNA molecule was tagged by a template-switch adaptor with 12 random nucleotides. TCRdb itself ran the 5' RACE reads through MiXCR, one entry per CDR3 protein. Of approximately 2,000,000 distinct CDR3 sequences detected, approximately 39% appear once; the ten largest clones hold 23%. The chain couples TRBV5-1 to TRBJ2-5, with 7 bases lining up with TRBD2. The origin of this receptor is a human donor in good health. Sequencing was performed on blood. The CDR3: CASSLGVGTTSSGTQYF. The CDR3 DNA follows: TGCGCCAGCAGCTTGGGAGTCGGGACTACCAGCTCCGGGACCCAGTACTTC.